This T cell receptor (beta chain) was observed in a study of blood T cell repertoires in COVID-19. Study-wide context: Spain, Italy and the United States supplied samples that represented acute and convalescent COVID-19.

Per the germline V gene, CDR1 is SGHRS and CDR2 is YFSETQ. This CDR3 spans 15 amino acids. Trimming cost V 2 bases and J 4 bases; bases outside gene matches: 4. In the study's own analysis: Cell counts per sample came from amplifying reference gene primers. The method was immunoSEQ multiplex PCR; TCRdb's version includes in-frame clones alone and lacks a portion of them. The DNA was the basis for D and trimming; V, J and clone size are from that table. The data show about 210,000 clones, roughly four fifths seen once. The gene calls are TRBV5-1 and TRBJ2-5; 11 bases fit TRBD1. This sequence was found in a woman aged 40 to 49 with acute or convalescent COVID-19. The specimen was peripheral blood. In nucleotides, the CDR3 is TGCGCCAGCAGCTTCTCCGGGACAGGGGGAGAGACCCAGTACTTC. This encodes CASSFSGTGGETQYF.